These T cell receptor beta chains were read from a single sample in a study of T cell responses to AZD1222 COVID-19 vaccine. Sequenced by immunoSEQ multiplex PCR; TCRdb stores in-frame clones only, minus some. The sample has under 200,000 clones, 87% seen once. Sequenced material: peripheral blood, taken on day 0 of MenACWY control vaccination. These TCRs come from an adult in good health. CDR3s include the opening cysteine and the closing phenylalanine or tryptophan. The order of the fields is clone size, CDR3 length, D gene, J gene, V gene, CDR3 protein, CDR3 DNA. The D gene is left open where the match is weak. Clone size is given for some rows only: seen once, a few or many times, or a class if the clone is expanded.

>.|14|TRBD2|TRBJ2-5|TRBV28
CASTPSRGGETQYF
TGTGCCAGCACTCCCTCAAGGGGAGGGGAGACCCAGTACTTC
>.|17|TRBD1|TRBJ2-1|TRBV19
CASSIEPRDSSYNEQFF
TGTGCCAGTAGTATAGAACCTCGGGACAGCTCCTACAATGAGCAGTTCTTC
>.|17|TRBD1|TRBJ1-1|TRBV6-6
CASSLHPGQGAGTEAFF
TGTGCCAGCAGTCTTCATCCGGGACAGGGGGCCGGCACTGAAGCTTTCTTT
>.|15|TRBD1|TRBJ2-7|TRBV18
CASSPSAGGTYEQYF
TGTGCCAGCTCACCCTCGGCAGGGGGCACCTACGAGCAGTACTTC
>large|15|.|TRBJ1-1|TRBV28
CASSSSDRENTEAFF
TGTGCCAGCAGTTCATCGGACAGAGAGAACACTGAAGCTTTCTTT
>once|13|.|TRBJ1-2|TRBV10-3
CAISESSGAGYTF
TGTGCCATCAGTGAGTCGTCGGGGGCGGGCTACACCTTC
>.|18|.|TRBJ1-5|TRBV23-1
CASSQADGSGGDNQPQHF
TGCGCCAGCAGTCAAGCGGACGGTTCTGGGGGGGATAATCAGCCCCAGCATTTT
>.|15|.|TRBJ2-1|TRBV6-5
CASIEQYSSYNEQFF
TGTGCCAGCATCGAACAATACAGCTCCTACAATGAGCAGTTCTTC
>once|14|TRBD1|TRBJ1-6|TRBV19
CASEAGQLNSPLHF
TGTGCCAGCGAGGCGGGACAGCTCAATTCACCCCTCCACTTT
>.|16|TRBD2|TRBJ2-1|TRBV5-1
CASSLSAGVSYNEQFF
TGCGCCAGCAGCTTGAGTGCGGGGGTCTCCTACAATGAGCAGTTCTTC
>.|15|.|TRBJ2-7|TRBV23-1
CASSQSRDTTYEQYF
TGCGCCAGCAGTCAATCCCGGGACACTACCTACGAGCAGTACTTC
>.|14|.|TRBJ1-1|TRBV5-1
CASSLDLMNTEAFF
TGCGCCAGCAGCTTGGATCTTATGAACACTGAAGCTTTCTTT
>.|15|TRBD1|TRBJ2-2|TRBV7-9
CASSFQDRVTGELFF
TGTGCCAGCAGCTTTCAGGACAGGGTTACCGGGGAGCTGTTTTTT
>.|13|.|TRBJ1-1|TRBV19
CASSISKNTEAFF
TGTGCCAGTAGTATATCCAAGAACACTGAAGCTTTCTTT
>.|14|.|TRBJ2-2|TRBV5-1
CASSLGQGTGELFF
TGCGCCAGCAGCTTGGGGCAGGGGACCGGGGAGCTGTTTTTT
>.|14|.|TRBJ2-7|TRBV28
CASRTGTGTNEQYF
TGTGCCAGCCGGACCGGGACCGGCACTAACGAGCAGTACTTC
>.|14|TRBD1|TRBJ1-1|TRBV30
CAWRDRDLNTEAFF
TGTGCCTGGAGGGACAGGGATTTGAACACTGAAGCTTTCTTT